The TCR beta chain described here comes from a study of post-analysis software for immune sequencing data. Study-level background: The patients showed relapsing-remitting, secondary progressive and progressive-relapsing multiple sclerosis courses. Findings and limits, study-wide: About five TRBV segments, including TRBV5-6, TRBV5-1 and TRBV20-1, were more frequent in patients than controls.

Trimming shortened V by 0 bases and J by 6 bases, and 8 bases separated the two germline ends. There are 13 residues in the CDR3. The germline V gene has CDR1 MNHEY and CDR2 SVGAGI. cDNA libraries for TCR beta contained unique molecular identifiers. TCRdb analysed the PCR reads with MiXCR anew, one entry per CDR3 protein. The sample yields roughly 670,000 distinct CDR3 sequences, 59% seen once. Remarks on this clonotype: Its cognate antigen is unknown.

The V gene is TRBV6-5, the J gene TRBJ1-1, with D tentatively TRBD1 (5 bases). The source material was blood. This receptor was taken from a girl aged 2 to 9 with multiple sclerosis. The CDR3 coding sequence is TGTGCCAGCAGTTACTCCACAGGCGCTGAAGCTTTCTTT. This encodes CASSYSTGAEAFF.